Below, one T cell receptor beta chain is given with its context. The antigen this receptor binds is unknown. There are no base qualities to consult, and no much larger clone falls within one base. The CDR3 runs 12 amino acids, cysteine and phenylalanine included. The kept DNA is CDR3 alone, 36 bases in frame from the first base. In the germline V gene, CDR1 corresponds to SQVTM and CDR2 to ANQGSEA. Trimming removed 3 bases from V and 7 bases from J, leaving 12 bases between the germline ends. In the prospective study, participants were roughly 18 to 100 years old, resided in fewer than 25 geographic areas of the United States, and were enrolled through a virtual design. In the prospective study, participants were assigned to cohorts based on the clinical history participants reported in a screening survey and a study questionnaire. For ImmuneRACE Cohort 3, a participant was defined as recovered based on two consecutive negative NP/OP PCR tests, clearance by a healthcare professional, or resolution of symptoms. In the prospective study, mobile phlebotomists collected whole blood, serum and a nasopharyngeal or oropharyngeal swab from each participant. Prospective study participants could optionally give additional blood draws and questionnaires over an approximately two-month period. Before DNA extraction, blood samples from the prospective study were shipped at room temperature or frozen.

The sample originates from a study of blood T cell repertoires in COVID-19 (dated by TCRdb to 2019 to 2021). With respect to the entire study: Samples covering the acute and convalescent phases of COVID-19 were provided by collaborators in the United States, Italy and Spain. The samples were drawn from the first 160 participants of the ongoing ImmuneRACE study and from 950 to 1,500 subjects provided by 6 global collaborators. The repertoires were released in a freely available public database meant as a resource for research on the immune response to SARS-CoV-2. Where available, HLA class I and class II types were obtained from metadata supplied by the sample provider rather than from assay-based typing. The dataset comprised deeply sampled blood TCRbeta repertoires from subjects exposed to, actively infected with, or recovered from COVID-19. The sample metadata nearly always contained a de-identified subject ID, COVID-19 status, age in years and sex. The material from the prospective study consisted of cDNA or gDNA derived from T cells, B-cell-depleted T cells, or PBMCs.

TCRbeta CDR3 regions were amplified from genomic DNA using the immunoSEQ Assay, a bias-controlled multiplex PCR. In the original analysis: The number of nucleated cells in each sample was estimated by amplification of reference gene primers within the assay. To quantify the absolute abundance of each unique TCRbeta CDR3 rearrangement, sequence reads were collapsed and filtered. For each sample, productive Simpson clonality was calculated as the square root of Simpson's diversity index over productive rearrangements. The immuneACCESS repertoire file appears here via TCRdb, limited to in-frame rearrangements. These files lack a portion of the clones; in checked studies, under half of the deficit traces to unresolved V genes, and the cause of the others is not known. Clone size and V and J calls were adopted from that table, with D and trimming inferred from the DNA. The sample yields about 210,000 clones; over 75% were counted once. The ten top clones hold around 8.8% of the sample.

The study at large found these results: The quantity of clinical and demographic metadata differed by source and by participant and was supplied without curation.

Source material: PBMCs or T cells enriched from blood (not recorded which). This sequence uses TRBV29-1 and TRBJ1-2; TRBD1 is a possible D gene, resting on 6 matching bases. The sequence came from a man aged 35 to 55 who had recovered from COVID-19. The sequenced DNA is TGCAGCGTTGATACAGGGCGGAGTGGCTACACCTTC. This yields the protein CSVDTGRSGYTF.